This TCR beta chain was sequenced in a study of blood T cell repertoires in COVID-19. Study summary: The samples span acute and convalescent COVID-19 from the United States, Italy and Spain. PBMCs, B-cell-depleted T cells, or T cells provided the cDNA or gDNA that made up the material.

Germline V gene lookup returns CDR1 SGDLS and CDR2 YYNGEE. With V trimmed by 3 bases and J by 4 bases, 8 bases remained unmatched. The CDR3 is 17 residues long. Per the original data handling: Nucleated cell number was recorded as an estimate derived from reference gene primer amplification. Clones were read by immunoSEQ multiplex PCR, and TCRdb kept only the in-frame ones, dropping some. V, J and clone size were drawn from that table, and D and trimming were deduced from the DNA. The sample lists more than 200,000 clones, roughly 88% occurring once. Sequencing was carried out using peripheral blood. This TCR came from a man aged 40-55 years with acute or convalescent COVID-19. The rearrangement joins TRBV9 to TRBJ2-1; 12 bases align to TRBD2. DNA for the CDR3: TGTGCCAGCAGCGGGAGCAAACTAGCGGGAGGATACAATGAGCAGTTCTTC. This sequence encodes CASSGSKLAGGYNEQFF.